The clone carrying this TCR beta chain appeared once. The CDR3 is made up of 12 amino acids. V shed 5 bases and J 4 bases; nucleotides not matched to a gene: 1. Germline CDR1 and CDR2: LNHDA and SQIVND (reference sequence). The record originates from a study of cytomegalovirus exposure and HLA in healthy donors. 60 Vbeta and 13 Jbeta primers were used in PCR. Using immunoSEQ multiplex PCR, the repertoire was profiled, and TCRdb retains in-frame clones only, with some absent. The sample shows about 150,000 clones, 79% of them seen only once. This receptor was taken from a man aged 45-65 years in good health and CMV-seropositive. The material sequenced was PBMCs. The chain links TRBV19 to TRBJ2-7; 8 bases agree with TRBD1. In nucleotides, the CDR3 is TGTGCCAGTAGTGACAGGGGTTACGAGCAGTACTTC. The encoded protein is CASSDRGYEQYF.